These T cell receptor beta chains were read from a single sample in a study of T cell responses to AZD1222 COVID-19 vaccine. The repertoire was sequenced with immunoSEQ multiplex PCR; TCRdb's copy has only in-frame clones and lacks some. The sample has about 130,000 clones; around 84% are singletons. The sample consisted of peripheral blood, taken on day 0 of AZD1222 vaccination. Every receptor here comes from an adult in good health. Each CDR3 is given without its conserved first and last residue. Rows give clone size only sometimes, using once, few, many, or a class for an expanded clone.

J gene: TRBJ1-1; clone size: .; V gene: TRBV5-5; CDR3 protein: ASSLEPGMNTEAF
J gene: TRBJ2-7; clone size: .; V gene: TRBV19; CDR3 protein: ASRPADTSSYEQY
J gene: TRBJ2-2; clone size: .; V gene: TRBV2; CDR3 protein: ASSETSAGELF
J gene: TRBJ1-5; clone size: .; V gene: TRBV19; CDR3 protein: ASSDHRDHQPQH
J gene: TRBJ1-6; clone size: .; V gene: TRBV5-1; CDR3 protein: ASSPDSSYNSPLH
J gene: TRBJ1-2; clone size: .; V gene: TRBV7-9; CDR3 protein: ASSMSGQTSNYGYT
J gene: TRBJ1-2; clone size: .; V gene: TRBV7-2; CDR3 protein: ASSLIGPAGYT
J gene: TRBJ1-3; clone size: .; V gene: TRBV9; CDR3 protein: ASSGDRASGNTIY
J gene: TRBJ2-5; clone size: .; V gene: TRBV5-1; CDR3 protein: ASSSRDRTYSQETQY
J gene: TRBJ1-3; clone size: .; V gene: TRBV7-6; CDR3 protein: ASSLVQGGGNTIY
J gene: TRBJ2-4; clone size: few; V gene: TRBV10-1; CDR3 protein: ASSESRVEGNIQY
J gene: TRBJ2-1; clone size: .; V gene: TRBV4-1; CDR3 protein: ASSPYRGLQYNEQF
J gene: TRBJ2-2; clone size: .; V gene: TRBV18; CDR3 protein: ASSLRNRNTGELF
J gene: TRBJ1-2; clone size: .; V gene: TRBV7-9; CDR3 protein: ASSTALGGGYT
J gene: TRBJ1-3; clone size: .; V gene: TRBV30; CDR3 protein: AWADRAGNTIY
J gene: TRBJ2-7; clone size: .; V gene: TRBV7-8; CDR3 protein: ASSLVGMEYSVQY
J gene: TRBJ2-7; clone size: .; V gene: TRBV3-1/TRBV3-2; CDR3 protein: ASSRWYGRQASYEQY
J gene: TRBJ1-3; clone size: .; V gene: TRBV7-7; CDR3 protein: ASSSDNSGNTIY
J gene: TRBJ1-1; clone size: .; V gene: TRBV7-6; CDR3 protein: ASSLSGGVTEAF
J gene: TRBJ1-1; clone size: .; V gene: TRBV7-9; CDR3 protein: ASSQGAGTEAF
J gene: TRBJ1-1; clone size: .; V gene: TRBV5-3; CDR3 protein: ARTRPWGHLNTEAF
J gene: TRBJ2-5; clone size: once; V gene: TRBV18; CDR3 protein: ASSRTPGVETQY
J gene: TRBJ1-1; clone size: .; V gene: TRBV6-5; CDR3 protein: ASRLQGQRKTEAF
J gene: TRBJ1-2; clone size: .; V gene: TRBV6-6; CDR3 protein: ASSQFRDKD
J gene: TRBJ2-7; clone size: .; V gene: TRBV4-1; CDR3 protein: ASSQDRGQGFNEQY
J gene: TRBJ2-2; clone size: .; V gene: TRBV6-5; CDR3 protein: ASQGQANTGELF
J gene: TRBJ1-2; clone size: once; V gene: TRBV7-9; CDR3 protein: ASRNRDSYGYT
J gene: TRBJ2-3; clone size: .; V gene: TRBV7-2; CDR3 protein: ASSLWAGGTTDTQY
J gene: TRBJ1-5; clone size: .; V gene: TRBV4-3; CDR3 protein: ASSIHGGGGNQPQH
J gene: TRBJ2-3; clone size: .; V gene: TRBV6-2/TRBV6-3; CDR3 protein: ASSYSSGYSTDTQY
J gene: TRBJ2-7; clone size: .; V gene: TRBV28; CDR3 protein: ASSPWGGLRSYEQY
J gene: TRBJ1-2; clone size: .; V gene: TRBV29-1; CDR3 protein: SVEDPWTLSYGYT
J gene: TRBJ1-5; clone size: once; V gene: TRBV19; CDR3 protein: ASSNTRAGHQPQH
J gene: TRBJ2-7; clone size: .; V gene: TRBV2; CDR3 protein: ASTRMVEQY
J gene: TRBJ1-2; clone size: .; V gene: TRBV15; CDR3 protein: ATSRDSLRRRVPSLGYT
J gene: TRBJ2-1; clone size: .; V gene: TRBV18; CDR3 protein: ASSPPNSRTSVLSEQF
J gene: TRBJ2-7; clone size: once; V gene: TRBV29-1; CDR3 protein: SARTGSEQY
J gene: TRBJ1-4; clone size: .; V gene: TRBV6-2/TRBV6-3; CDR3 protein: ASSQENEKLF
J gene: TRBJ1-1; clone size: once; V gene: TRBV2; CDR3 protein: ASSARGDTEAF
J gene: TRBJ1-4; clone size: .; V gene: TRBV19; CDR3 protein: ASRAGGEKLF
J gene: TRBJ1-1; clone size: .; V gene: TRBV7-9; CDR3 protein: ASSSRQGRANTEAF
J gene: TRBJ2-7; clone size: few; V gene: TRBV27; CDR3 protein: ASSLSTDTYEQY
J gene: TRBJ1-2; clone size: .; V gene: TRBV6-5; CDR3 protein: AMTQGNGYT
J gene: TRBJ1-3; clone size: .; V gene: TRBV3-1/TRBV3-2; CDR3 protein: ASSQDPILGGSSGNTIY
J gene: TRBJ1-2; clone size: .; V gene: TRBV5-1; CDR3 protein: ASSLRGDYGYT
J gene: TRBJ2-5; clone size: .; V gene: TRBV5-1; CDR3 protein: ASKEPGGTQTQY
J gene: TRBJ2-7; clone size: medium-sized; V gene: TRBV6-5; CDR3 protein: ASSYGTGQAYEQY
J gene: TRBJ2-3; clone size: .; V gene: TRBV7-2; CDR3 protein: ASSLRLAASTDTQY
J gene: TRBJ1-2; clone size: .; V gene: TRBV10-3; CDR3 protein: AIQDGYYGYT
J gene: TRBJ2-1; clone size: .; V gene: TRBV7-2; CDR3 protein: ASSLRGLAGGQAYNEQF
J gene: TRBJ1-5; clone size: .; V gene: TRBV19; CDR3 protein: ASRDRGAQPQH